These 11 T cell receptor beta chains came from one sample sequenced in a study of blood T cell repertoires in COVID-19. The assay was immunoSEQ multiplex PCR, and TCRdb's table has in-frame clones only and misses some. The sample holds fewer than 110,000 clones, 70% to 90% seen once. The source material was peripheral blood. The receptors stem from a woman in her twenties or thirties with acute or convalescent COVID-19.

This chain joins TRBV5-1 and TRBJ2-3; 9 nucleotides agree with TRBD2. Germline V gene sequence: CDR1 SGHRS, CDR2 YFSETQ. The CDR3 loop spans 14 amino acids. J was trimmed by 3 bases and V by 4 bases; bases with no gene match: 3. CDR3 nucleotide sequence: TGCGCCAGCAGCAGAGCGGGGGGTACAGATACGCAGTATTTT. Protein: CASSRAGGTDTQYF.

The chain uses TRBV3-1 (or the pseudogene TRBV3-2) and TRBJ2-2; 7 bases are a match to TRBD1. The germline V gene has CDR1 LGHDT and CDR2 YNNKEL (reference sequence). The ends lost 1 base at V and 4 bases at J; junction bases unmatched: 6. The CDR3 sequence is 16 residues long. The CDR3 spells CASSQGAGGITGELFF. For the CDR3, the DNA is TGTGCCAGCAGCCAAGGGGCAGGGGGAATCACCGGGGAGCTGTTTTTT.

This chain links TRBV4-1 with TRBJ1-2; D perhaps matches TRBD1 (6 bases). This CDR3 contains 15 residues. Looked up from germline, CDR1 is MGHRA and CDR2 is YSYEKL. Trimming stripped 0 bases from V and 8 bases from J, with 16 bases between. Written as DNA, the CDR3 is TGCGCCAGCAGCCAAGAAACAGGGTTAGTAGAGGGCTACACCTTC. Amino acids: CASSQETGLVEGYTF.

This clone occurred a few times. The chain links TRBV19 to TRBJ1-5; 8 nucleotides match TRBD1. V dropped 10 bases and J dropped 1; count of bases not matched to a gene: 12. CDR3 size: 16 residues. CDR1 LNHDA and CDR2 SQIVND come from the germline V gene (reference sequence). CDR3 sequence (DNA): TGTGCCACAGACGGACAGGGCCCCTTAAGCAATCAGCCCCAGCATTTT. Encoded protein: CATDGQGPLSNQPQHF.

The chain is built from TRBV7-6 and TRBJ2-3; perhaps TRBD2 as D (5 bases). Germline lookup yields CDR1 SGHVS and CDR2 FNYEAQ. The CDR3 length is 15 residues. V lost 5 bases and J lost 1, with 13 bases in between. For the CDR3, the DNA is TGTGCCAGCAGCCGGGGTCCCTTCGGCACAGATACGCAGTATTTT. Amino acids: CASSRGPFGTDTQYF.

The chain combines TRBV5-6 with TRBJ2-7; tentative D call: TRBD2 (6 bases). V lost 4 bases to trimming and J lost 3 bases, with 14 bases between them. CDR3 length equals 14 residues. Looked up from germline, CDR1 is SGHDT and CDR2 is YYEEEE. CDR3 coding DNA: TGTGCCAGCAGCCTCCGGGGGTCCGTCTACGAGCAGTACTTC. Encoded protein: CASSLRGSVYEQYF.

The chain links TRBV6-5 to TRBJ2-3; D perhaps matches TRBD2 (7 bases). The CDR3 is made up of 13 amino acids. CDR1 is MNHEY and CDR2 is SVGAGI in the germline V gene. With 2 bases removed from V and 8 bases from J, the gap between germline ends came to 11 bases. CDR3 residues: CASSYGGGGTQYF. The DNA for the CDR3 is TGTGCCAGCAGTTACGGGGGAGGGGGTACGCAGTATTTT.

The rearrangement links TRBV7-2 to TRBJ1-1, with 8 bases matching TRBD1. Germline lookup yields CDR1 SGHTA and CDR2 FQGNSA. The V and J ends lost 8 bases and 1 base, in that order; junction bases with no gene match: 12. CDR3 size: 16 residues. The DNA of the CDR3 is TGTGCCAGCTCCCACATTCCGGGACAGGAGAACACTGAAGCTTTCTTT. It translates to CASSHIPGQENTEAFF.

This clone occurred once. The chain uses TRBV11-2 and TRBJ2-7; possibly TRBD2 for D (6 bases). This CDR3 has 13 amino acids. V shed 0 bases and J shed 12 bases, with 15 bases lying between them. Germline V gives CDR1 SGHAT, CDR2 FQNNGV. CDR3 nucleotides: TGTGCCAGCAGCTTAGATTTGGGGACTTCGCGGTACTTC. Its translation: CASSLDLGTSRYF.

J is TRBJ2-7 and V is TRBV5-1; 9 positions agree with TRBD2. Unmatched junction bases numbered 4, after V lost 0 bases and J lost 3 bases. CDR3 size: 15 residues. CDR1 SGHRS and CDR2 YFSETQ come from the germline V gene. CDR3 DNA: TGCGCCAGCAGCTTGGACAGACTAGCGGTCTACGAGCAGTACTTC. Amino acids: CASSLDRLAVYEQYF. Supplemented by reference TRBV5-1 and TRBJ2-7, the full variable domain reads KAGVTQTPRYLIKTRGQQVTLSCSPISGHRSVSWYQQTPGQGLQFLFEYFSETQRNKGNFPGRFSGRQFSNSRSEMNVSTLELGDSALYLCASSLDRLAVYEQYFGPGTRLTVT.

This chain connects TRBV7-8 to TRBJ1-5; possibly TRBD1 for D (6 bases). This CDR3 spans 15 amino acids. V lost 5 bases and J lost 2, with 13 bases in between. The V gene's germline CDR1 is SGHVS and CDR2 FQNEAQ. Written as DNA, the CDR3 is TGTGCCAGCAGCCCACCAGGGGTTGGCAATCAGCCCCAGCATTTT. Translation: CASSPPGVGNQPQHF. Complete variable domain (other parts from reference TRBV7-8 and TRBJ1-5): GAGVSQSPRYKVAKRGQDVALRCDPISGHVSLFWYQQALGQGPEFLTYFQNEAQLDKSGLPSDRFFAERPEGSVSTLKIQRTQQEDSAVYLCASSPPGVGNQPQHFGDGTRLSIL.